This TCR beta chain was profiled in a study of blood T cell repertoires in COVID-19. There are 16 residues in the CDR3. Trimming cost V 6 bases and J 0 bases; bases outside gene matches: 11. Per germline, CDR1 MNHEY and CDR2 SMNVEV (reference sequence). This clone has more than one count but fewer than ten. Clones were read by immunoSEQ multiplex PCR, and TCRdb kept only the in-frame ones, dropping some. The sample has approximately 100,000 clones, 90% to 95% seen once. Specimen: peripheral blood. The V gene is TRBV27, the J gene TRBJ2-7; TRBD1 agrees at 7 bases. The source is a man aged 50 to 60 with acute or convalescent COVID-19. CDR3 amino acids: CASRPVDRPSSYEQYF. The CDR3 region has the DNA TGTGCCAGCAGACCGGTGGACAGGCCGAGCTCCTACGAGCAGTACTTC.